Each of the 15 T cell receptor beta chains below was sequenced from the same sample in a study of T cell responses to AZD1222 COVID-19 vaccine. The table came from immunoSEQ multiplex PCR; TCRdb's copy has only in-frame clones and leaves some out. The repertoire has some 140,000 clones, roughly nine tenths of them found once; the top ten carry around 3%. The sequenced sample was peripheral blood, obtained on day 0 of AZD1222 vaccination. The receptors here all came from an adult in good health.

The V call is TRBV11-3, the J call TRBJ1-1, with 7 bases that match TRBD1. The CDR3 totals 12 residues. Trimming removed 5 bases from V and 11 bases from J; junction bases left unmatched: 8. The germline V gene has CDR1 SGHNT and CDR2 YENEEA. The CDR3 DNA reads as TGTGCCAGCAGCGCAACCGGGACAGCGGCTTTCTTT. Translation: CASSATGTAAFF.

The chain combines TRBV9 with TRBJ2-5; 11 positions agree with TRBD1. V lost 0 bases, J lost 1 base, and 5 bases stayed unmatched. Germline CDR1 reads SGDLS; CDR2 reads YYNGEE. This CDR3 spans 17 amino acids. CDR3 DNA sequence: TGTGCCAGCAGCGTAGGGTGGGGGACAGGGGGCCAAGAGACCCAGTACTTC. Encoded protein: CASSVGWGTGGQETQYF.

V is TRBV7-3 and J is TRBJ2-1; possible D gene TRBD2, 5 bases. Germline V gene sequence: CDR1 SGHTA, CDR2 FQGTGA. The CDR3 length is 13 residues. Trimming removed 5 bases at V and 9 bases at J, with 14 bases between. This CDR3 is CASSLEGGREQFF. CDR3 bases: TGTGCCAGCAGCCTCGAGGGTGGGCGTGAGCAGTTCTTC.

V is TRBV13 and J is TRBJ1-1, with D perhaps TRBD1 (5 bases). V was trimmed by 2 bases and J by 0 bases, leaving 10 bases between them. CDR3 length equals 15 residues. Germline V gene sequence: CDR1 PRHDT, CDR2 FYEKMQ (reference sequence). The CDR3 region has the DNA TGTGCCAGCAGCTTACGCAGGGCTCTGAACACTGAAGCTTTCTTT. This translates into CASSLRRALNTEAFF.

For the CDR3, the DNA is TGCGCCAGCAGCTTGGATGGGGGAGGAGCAGGGGCACCACCCCTCCACTTT. Translation: CASSLDGGGAGAPPLHF. The V and J genes are TRBV5-1 and TRBJ1-6; D may be TRBD1 (6 bases). CDR3 length equals 17 residues. Trimming took off 0 bases at V and 11 bases at J, with 21 bases between the two ends. Per the germline V gene, CDR1 is SGHRS and CDR2 is YFSETQ.

J is TRBJ1-1 and V is TRBV12-3 or TRBV12-4; D is ambiguous. V lost 0 bases to trimming and J lost 1 base, with 3 bases between them. This CDR3 region has 13 residues. The CDR3 DNA reads as TGTGCCAGCAGTTTAGCAGAGAACACTGAAGCTTTCTTT. Translation: CASSLAENTEAFF.

The V call is TRBV5-5, the J call TRBJ1-2, with TRBD1 identical over 10 bases. After removal of 4 bases from V and 6 bases from J, the junction contained 9 bases not matched to a gene. Germline V gene data show CDR1 as SGHKS and CDR2 as YYEKEE (reference sequence). This CDR3 spans 15 amino acids. The CDR3 sequence: CASSPWTGGFDGYTF. CDR3 coding DNA: TGTGCCAGCAGCCCATGGACAGGGGGTTTTGATGGCTACACCTTC.

The chain joins TRBV3-1 (or the pseudogene TRBV3-2) to TRBJ1-1; D remains unclear. The germline gives CDR1 LGHDT, CDR2 YNNKEL (reference sequence). The CDR3 runs to 12 residues. The V end lost 3 bases, the J end lost 4 bases, and 6 bases lay between the germline ends. CDR3 bases: TGTGCCAGCAGCCAGGGTTTCACTGAAGCTTTCTTT. It translates to CASSQGFTEAFF.

V and J are TRBV7-2 and TRBJ2-7, with D unresolved. Trimming removed 0 bases at V and 2 bases at J, with 8 bases between. The germline V gene has CDR1 SGHTA and CDR2 FQGNSA. The CDR3 has 14 residues. The CDR3 here is CASSLAGYAYEQYF. The CDR3 DNA is TGTGCCAGCAGCTTAGCAGGTTACGCCTACGAGCAGTACTTC.

The rearrangement uses TRBV7-2 and TRBJ1-1; no clear D gene. This CDR3 comprises 15 residues. V gave up 5 bases and J gave up 4 bases, with 17 bases separating them. Germline V gene sequence: CDR1 SGHTA, CDR2 FQGNSA. CDR3 protein: CASSPPRRLSTEAFF. DNA for the CDR3: TGTGCCAGCAGCCCACCCCGGCGCCTCTCCACTGAAGCTTTCTTT. The full variable domain, in which reference TRBV7-2 and TRBJ1-1 provide the parts outside the CDR3, is GAGVSQSPSNKVTEKGKDVELRCDPISGHTALYWYRQSLGQGLEFLIYFQGNSAPDKSGLPSDRFSAERTGGSVSTLTIQRTQQEDSAVYLCASSPPRRLSTEAFFGQGTRLTVV.

The chain combines TRBV6-5 with TRBJ2-7; TRBD1 aligns across 9 bases. The trim removed 2 bases at V and 3 bases at J, leaving 5 bases unmatched. CDR1 and CDR2 from the germline V gene are MNHEY and SVGAGI. CDR3 length equals 15 residues. The CDR3 here is CASSYTPTGGYEQYF. The CDR3 coding sequence is TGTGCCAGCAGTTACACCCCGACAGGGGGCTACGAGCAGTACTTC.

The V and J genes are TRBV6-4 and TRBJ2-1, with D hard to call. Trimming removed 2 bases from V and 7 bases from J, with 9 bases in between. CDR3 size: 13 residues. CDR1 is MRHNA, CDR2 SNTAGT, per germline. The CDR3 DNA is TGTGCCAGCAGTGACAGGGAAATAAATGAGCAGTTCTTC. It specifies CASSDREINEQFF.

Remarks on this clone: Other DNA sequences in the sample encode the same CDR3. The J gene is TRBJ1-1, the V gene TRBV7-9, with no clear D. The germline V gene has CDR1 SEHNR and CDR2 FQNEAQ (reference sequence). Trimming pared 2 bases from V and 1 base from J, leaving 5 bases between. The CDR3 has 13 residues. CDR3 amino acids: CASSLSENTEAFF. In DNA form, the CDR3 reads TGTGCCAGCAGCTTATCCGAGAACACTGAAGCTTTCTTT.

This chain connects TRBV5-5 to TRBJ1-5, with a possible D match to TRBD1 (5 bases). Germline V gene sequence: CDR1 SGHKS, CDR2 YYEKEE (reference sequence). Trimming took 3 bases from V and 6 from J, leaving 13 bases between them. The CDR3 spans 14 residues. CDR3 sequence: CASSWGTGGQPQHF. In DNA, the CDR3 is TGTGCCAGCAGCTGGGGGACGGGGGGTCAGCCCCAGCATTTT.

The chain joins TRBV7-9 to TRBJ2-1, with 11 bases fitting TRBD2. CDR1 and CDR2 (germline): SEHNR, FQNEAQ (reference sequence). The junction had 10 bases not matched to a gene; V was cut back by 7 bases and J by 8 bases. The CDR3 is made up of 15 amino acids. DNA of the CDR3: TGTGCCAGCACCCAAAGACTAGCGGGAAACCATGAGCAGTTCTTC. Translated, it gives CASTQRLAGNHEQFF. Supplemented by reference TRBV7-9 and TRBJ2-1, the full variable domain reads DTGVSQNPRHKITKRGQNVTFRCDPISEHNRLYWYRQTLGQGPEFLTYFQNEAQLEKSRLLSDRFSAERPKGSFSTLEIQRTEQGDSAMYLCASTQRLAGNHEQFFGPGTRLTVL.